This TCR beta chain was found in a study of blood T cell repertoires in COVID-19. Produced via immunoSEQ multiplex PCR; TCRdb's table is partial and in-frame only. The table has 200,000 to 300,000 clones, approximately 83% seen once. Germline lookup yields CDR1 SGHRS and CDR2 YFSETQ. The germline V and J ends were trimmed by 5 bases and 1 base, with 12 bases remaining between them. The CDR3 length is 15 residues. Specimen: peripheral blood. The clonotype comes from a human donor in a cohort sampled during active COVID-19. The chain carries TRBV5-1 and TRBJ2-2, with D maybe TRBD2 (6 bases). CDR3 bases: TGCGCCAGCAGTTTTGGAGGGGTGAACACCGGGGAGCTGTTTTTT. It translates to CASSFGGVNTGELFF. Variable domain in full (rest from reference TRBV5-1 and TRBJ2-2): KAGVTQTPRYLIKTRGQQVTLSCSPISGHRSVSWYQQTPGQGLQFLFEYFSETQRNKGNFPGRFSGRQFSNSRSEMNVSTLELGDSALYLCASSFGGVNTGELFFGEGSRLTVL.